The rows below give T cell receptor beta chains drawn from one sample of a study of cytomegalovirus exposure and HLA in healthy donors. TCRdb's table, derived via immunoSEQ multiplex PCR, lists solely in-frame clones and lacks some. This sample has some 150,000 clones; 70% to 75% occur once, and the top ten carry 1.5% to 2%. Sequenced input: PBMCs. The source of these receptors is a woman in her thirties in good health and CMV-seronegative. The CDR3 runs from the conserved cysteine through the conserved F or W. A D gene is named only where the DNA matches it firmly. For some rows the clone size is stated as once, few or many, or as a class when expanded; others skip it.

TRBV10-1	-	-	TRBJ1-5	TGCGCCAGCAGTAAGGGGGGAGGGCATCAGCCCCAGCATTTT	CASSKGGGHQPQHF
TRBV2	-	-	TRBJ2-5	TGTGCCAGCAGTGAGGAGCGGGACCAAGAGACCCAGTACTTC	CASSEERDQETQYF
TRBV19	-	-	TRBJ1-5	TGTGCCAGTAGTATAGTAGGAGTTGGGGGCGGACAGCCCCAGCATTTT	CASSIVGVGGGQPQHF
TRBV30	-	-	TRBJ1-2	TGTGCCTGCCATACAGGGTGGGGCTACACCTTC	CACHTGWGYTF
TRBV2	once	-	TRBJ1-1	TGTGCCAGCAGCCCTGAGAGCGGGGGCACTGAAGCTTTCTTT	CASSPESGGTEAFF
TRBV7-8	-	TRBD1	TRBJ1-5	TGTGCCAGCAGCTTAGTTATACGCCGACAGGGGATCAATCAGCCCCAGCATTTT	CASSLVIRRQGINQPQHF
TRBV2	-	TRBD1	TRBJ1-6	TGTGCCAGCAGTGCCGGGACAGGGAATTCACCCCTCCACTTT	CASSAGTGNSPLHF
TRBV30	-	TRBD2	TRBJ2-3	TGTGCCTGGAGTTCCCTAGCGGGGACCCCTAGCACAGATACGCAGTATTTT	CAWSSLAGTPSTDTQYF
TRBV27	once	TRBD1	TRBJ1-1	TGTGCCAGCAGTTTAATCCCGACAGGGGTTAAAGAAGCTTTCTTT	CASSLIPTGVKEAFF
TRBV10-3	-	-	TRBJ2-5	TGTGCCATCGATACAATTTCGAGGGTACAAGAGACCCAGTACTTC	CAIDTISRVQETQYF
TRBV5-4	few	-	TRBJ2-2	TGTGCCAGTAGACAGGACGCGAGTACCGGGGAGCTGTTTTTT	CASRQDASTGELFF
TRBV6-5	few	TRBD1	TRBJ2-7	TGTGCCAGCAGGATTTCGGGACAGGTTAACGAGCAGTACTTC	CASRISGQVNEQYF
TRBV7-9	-	-	TRBJ1-2	TGTGCCAGCGTAAGGGGCGACGCTAACTATGGCTACACCTTC	CASVRGDANYGYTF
TRBV18	-	-	TRBJ1-2	TGTGCCAGCTCCCGAGACAGTGTGGGCTATGGCTACACCTTC	CASSRDSVGYGYTF
TRBV9	-	-	TRBJ2-5	TGTGCCAGCAGCGTAGATACTAACCAAGAGACCCAGTACTTC	CASSVDTNQETQYF
TRBV27	few	-	TRBJ2-1	TGTGCCAGCACCCAACTCGGGTTCTACAATGAGCAGTTCTTC	CASTQLGFYNEQFF
TRBV5-1	-	TRBD1	TRBJ2-1	TGCGCCAGCAGCGGAGGGACAGGCAGCTTCCATGAGCAGTTCTTC	CASSGGTGSFHEQFF
TRBV11-3	-	-	TRBJ2-2	TGTGCCAGCAGCTCCAGTTCTTTAGGGGGCGGGGAGCTGTTTTTT	CASSSSSLGGGELFF
TRBV28	-	TRBD1	TRBJ1-4	TGTGCCAGCAGTCTTGGACAGGGGGCTCAAAACGGACTGTTTTTT	CASSLGQGAQNGLFF
TRBV27	few	-	TRBJ2-2	TGTGCCAGCAGTTCCGCGGGGCTGAACACCGGGGAGCTGTTTTTT	CASSSAGLNTGELFF
TRBV27	-	TRBD1	TRBJ1-2	TGTGCCAGCAGTCACGGACAGGGGACATCTGGCTACACCTTC	CASSHGQGTSGYTF
TRBV23-1	-	TRBD2	TRBJ2-3	TGCGCCAGCAGTCAATCGAAGCGGGGGGATAACACAGATACGCAGTATTTT	CASSQSKRGDNTDTQYF
TRBV6-6	-	TRBD1	TRBJ2-2	TGTGCCAGCGGTGACAGGGTGGGCACTACCGGGGAGCTGTTTTTT	CASGDRVGTTGELFF
TRBV28	-	-	TRBJ1-1	TGTGCCAGCACCCCCACCCAGGCCACTGAAGCTTTCTTT	CASTPTQATEAFF
TRBV7-2	few	-	TRBJ2-5	TGTGCCAGCAGCCCGGGGGTTCCAGAGACCCAGTACTTC	CASSPGVPETQYF
TRBV5-1	-	TRBD1	TRBJ1-2	TGCGCCAGCAGCCTGCGCCAGGGGGATGGCTACACCTTC	CASSLRQGDGYTF
TRBV19	-	-	TRBJ1-2	TGTGCCAGTAGCCACAGGGCACTGAATGGCTACACCTTC	CASSHRALNGYTF
TRBV10-3	-	TRBD1	TRBJ2-1	TGTGCCATCAGTGACCCTCTGGGCGGGGACAGGGGTTACAATGAGCAGTTCTTC	CAISDPLGGDRGYNEQFF
TRBV5-8	-	TRBD2	TRBJ2-1	TGTGCCAGCATCGTGACTAGCGGAGTGTACAATGAGCAGTTCTTC	CASIVTSGVYNEQFF
TRBV10-2	-	TRBD2	TRBJ2-5	TGCGCCAGCAGGTTGGCGGGAGATCGGGAGACCCAGTACTTC	CASRLAGDRETQYF
TRBV19	-	TRBD2	TRBJ2-1	TGTGCCACTGGGCGACTAGCGGGAGACGCGACCTACAATGAGCAGTTCTTC	CATGRLAGDATYNEQFF
TRBV19	-	-	TRBJ1-2	TGTGCCAGTAGTCTGGTCGGGGGTAACTATGGCTACACCTTC	CASSLVGGNYGYTF
TRBV7-3	-	TRBD2	TRBJ2-1	TGTGCCAGCAGCCCCGGACTAGCGGGCAATGAGCAGTTCTTC	CASSPGLAGNEQFF
TRBV6-1	-	-	TRBJ1-1	TGTGCCACCCTCGGGTTTTACACTGAAGCTTTCTTT	CATLGFYTEAFF
TRBV2	-	-	TRBJ1-6	TGTGCCAGCAGTACCTCCGGGTCCTATTATTCACCCCTCCACTTT	CASSTSGSYYSPLHF
TRBV2	-	-	TRBJ2-5	TGTGCCAGCAGGGTAGACAGCCCCCAAGAGACCCAGTACTTC	CASRVDSPQETQYF
TRBV6-5	-	-	TRBJ1-1	TGTGCCAGCAGTGATCAGATGAACACTGAAGCTTTCTTT	CASSDQMNTEAFF
TRBV2	few	-	TRBJ1-3	TGTGCCAGCAGGCCCGACTCGGGCTCTGGAAACACCATATATTTT	CASRPDSGSGNTIYF
TRBV5-6	few	-	TRBJ1-2	TGTGCCAGCAGCCTGGAGCCCTATGGCTACACCTTC	CASSLEPYGYTF
TRBV28	-	-	TRBJ1-1	TGTGCCAGCAGTTTGGCGGATCTGGATCGTTGGGAAGCTTTCTTT	CASSLADLDRWEAFF
TRBV18	-	TRBD1	TRBJ1-6	TGTGCCAGCTCACCCAACACACAGGGGACGGATTCACCCCTCCACTTT	CASSPNTQGTDSPLHF
TRBV18	-	TRBD1	TRBJ2-2	TGTGCCAGCTCACCTGAGACAGGGGCCACCGGGGAGCTGTTTTTT	CASSPETGATGELFF
TRBV7-2	few	TRBD2	TRBJ2-7	TGTGCCAGCAGCTCTTTTAGCGGGAGAAGCTACGAGCAGTACTTC	CASSSFSGRSYEQYF
TRBV7-2	-	-	TRBJ2-1	TGTGCCAGCAGCTTAAAGCTAGCCCTCGAGCAGTTCTTC	CASSLKLALEQFF
TRBV30	-	-	TRBJ2-6	TGTGCCTGGAGGACAGAAGGGCTTTCTGGGGCCAACGTCCTGACTTTC	CAWRTEGLSGANVLTF
TRBV9	few	-	TRBJ1-3	TGTGCCAGCAGCGTAACTTCTGGAAACACCATATATTTT	CASSVTSGNTIYF
TRBV2	few	TRBD1	TRBJ1-4	TGTGCCAGCAGTCTTGGGACTCAGGGGGGAAATGAAAAACTGTTTTTT	CASSLGTQGGNEKLFF
TRBV9	few	TRBD1	TRBJ2-2	TGTGCCAGCAGCGTATTTACAGGGGGAGTCGGGGAGCTGTTTTTT	CASSVFTGGVGELFF
TRBV19	-	-	TRBJ1-5	TGTGCCAGTACCCCCCAAGGAGCGGGAAATCAGCCCCAGCATTTT	CASTPQGAGNQPQHF